This entry describes one TCR beta chain. The sample belongs to a study of blood T cell repertoires in COVID-19. Study summary: PBMCs, B-cell-depleted T cells, or T cells were the source of the cDNA or gDNA that made up the material.

Trimming left V 4 bases short and J 0 bases short, with 22 bases between. The CDR3 covers 19 residues. Germline CDR1 MDHEN, CDR2 SYDVKM. TCRdb keeps only in-frame clones here, not all; method: immunoSEQ multiplex PCR. Here the sample spans 200,000 or so clones, about 88% being singletons. V usage is TRBV28 and J usage is TRBJ1-5; possible D gene TRBD1, 6 bases. This TCR was sampled from a man between 65 and 80 years old with active or convalescent COVID-19. Sequencing was carried out using peripheral blood. This CDR3 is CASSSAFTGTSHSNQPQHF. In nucleotides, the CDR3 is TGTGCCAGCAGTTCGGCGTTTACAGGGACCAGTCATAGCAATCAGCCCCAGCATTTT.